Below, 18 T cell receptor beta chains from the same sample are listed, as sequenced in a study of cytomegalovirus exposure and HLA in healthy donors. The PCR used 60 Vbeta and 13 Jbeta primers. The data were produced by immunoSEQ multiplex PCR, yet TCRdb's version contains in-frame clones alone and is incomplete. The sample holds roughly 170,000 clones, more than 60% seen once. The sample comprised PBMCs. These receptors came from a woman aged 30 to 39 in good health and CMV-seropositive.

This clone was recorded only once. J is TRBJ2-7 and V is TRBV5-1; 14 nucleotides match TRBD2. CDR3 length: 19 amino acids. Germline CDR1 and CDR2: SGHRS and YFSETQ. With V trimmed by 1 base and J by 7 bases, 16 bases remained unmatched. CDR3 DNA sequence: TGCGCCAGCAGCTTGCTCGGACTAGCGGGAGGTTTGATTTCGGATGAGCAGTACTTC. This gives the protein CASSLLGLAGGLISDEQYF.

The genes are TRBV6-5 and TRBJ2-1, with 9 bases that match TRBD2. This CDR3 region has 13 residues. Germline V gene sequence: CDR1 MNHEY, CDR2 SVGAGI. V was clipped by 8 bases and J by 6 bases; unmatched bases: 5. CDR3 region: CASSGLALNEQFF. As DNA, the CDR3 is TGTGCCAGCTCCGGACTAGCGCTCAATGAGCAGTTCTTC.

DNA for the CDR3: TGTGCCAGCAGCCTCCTGACAGGAAGGTACGAGCAGTACTTC. This sequence encodes CASSLLTGRYEQYF. The chain combines TRBV11-2 with TRBJ2-7; D may be TRBD1 (6 bases). The CDR3 loop spans 14 amino acids. Trimming removed 5 bases at V and 4 bases at J, with 15 bases between. Germline loops: CDR1 SGHAT, CDR2 FQNNGV.

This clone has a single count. CDR3 nucleotides: TGTGCCAGCAGCTTAGGACAGGGAAGTGGAAACACCATATATTTT. It translates to CASSLGQGSGNTIYF. This chain joins TRBV7-9 and TRBJ1-3; TRBD1 matches 7 bases. Per the germline V gene, CDR1 is SEHNR and CDR2 is FQNEAQ (reference sequence). This CDR3 is built from 15 residues. With 1 base clipped from V and 3 bases from J, the junction kept 3 bases outside the gene matches.

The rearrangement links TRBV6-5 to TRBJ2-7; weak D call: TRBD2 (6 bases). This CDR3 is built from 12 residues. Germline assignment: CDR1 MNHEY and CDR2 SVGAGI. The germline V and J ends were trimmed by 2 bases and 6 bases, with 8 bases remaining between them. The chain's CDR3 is CASSYVGGEQYF. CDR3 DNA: TGTGCCAGCAGTTACGTGGGGGGCGAGCAGTACTTC.

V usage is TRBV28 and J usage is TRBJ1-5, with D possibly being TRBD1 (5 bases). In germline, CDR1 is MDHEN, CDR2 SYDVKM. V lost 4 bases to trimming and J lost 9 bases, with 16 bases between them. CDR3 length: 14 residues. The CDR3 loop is CASSSPSGASPQHF. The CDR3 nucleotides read TGTGCCAGCAGTTCCCCTAGCGGGGCCTCGCCCCAGCATTTT.

This chain's CDR3 is CASSPPGLAASKKETQYF. The CDR3, as DNA: TGTGCCAGCAGCCCCCCGGGACTAGCGGCCTCCAAAAAAGAGACCCAGTACTTC. The chain carries TRBV7-3 and TRBJ2-5, with 11 bases aligning to TRBD2. V gave up 5 bases and J gave up 3 bases; unmatched junction bases: 14. The CDR3 length is 18 residues. Germline V lookup: CDR1 SGHTA, CDR2 FQGTGA.

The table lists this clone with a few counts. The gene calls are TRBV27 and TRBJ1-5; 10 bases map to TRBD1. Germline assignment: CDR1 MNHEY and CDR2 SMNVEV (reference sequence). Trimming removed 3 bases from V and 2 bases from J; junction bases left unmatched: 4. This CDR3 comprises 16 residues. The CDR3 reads CASSFGTGAGNQPQHF. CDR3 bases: TGTGCCAGCAGTTTTGGGACAGGGGCTGGCAATCAGCCCCAGCATTTT.

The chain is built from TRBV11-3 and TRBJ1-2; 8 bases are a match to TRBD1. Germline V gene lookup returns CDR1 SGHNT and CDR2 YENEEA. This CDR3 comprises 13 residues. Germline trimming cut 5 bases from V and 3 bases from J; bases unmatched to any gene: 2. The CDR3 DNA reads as TGTGCCAGCAGCCAACAGGGGGACTATGGCTACACCTTC. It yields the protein CASSQQGDYGYTF.

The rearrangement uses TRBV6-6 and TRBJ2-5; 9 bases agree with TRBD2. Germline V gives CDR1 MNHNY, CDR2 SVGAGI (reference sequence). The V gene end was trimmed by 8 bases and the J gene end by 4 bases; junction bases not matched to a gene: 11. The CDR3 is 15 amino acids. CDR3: CASFRGREGRETQYF. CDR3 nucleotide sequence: TGTGCCAGCTTTCGGGGGCGGGAGGGCCGAGAGACCCAGTACTTC.

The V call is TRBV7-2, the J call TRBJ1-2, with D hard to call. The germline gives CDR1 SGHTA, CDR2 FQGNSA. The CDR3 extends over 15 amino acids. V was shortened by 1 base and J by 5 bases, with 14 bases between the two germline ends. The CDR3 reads CASSLGEPLTYGYTF. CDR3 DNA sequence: TGTGCCAGCAGCTTAGGGGAGCCCCTTACGTATGGCTACACCTTC.

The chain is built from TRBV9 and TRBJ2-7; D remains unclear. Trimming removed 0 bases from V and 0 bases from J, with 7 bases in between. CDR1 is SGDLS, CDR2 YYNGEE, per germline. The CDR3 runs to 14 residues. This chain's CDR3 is CASSVAPSSYEQYF. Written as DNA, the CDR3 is TGTGCCAGCAGCGTAGCTCCTAGCTCCTACGAGCAGTACTTC.

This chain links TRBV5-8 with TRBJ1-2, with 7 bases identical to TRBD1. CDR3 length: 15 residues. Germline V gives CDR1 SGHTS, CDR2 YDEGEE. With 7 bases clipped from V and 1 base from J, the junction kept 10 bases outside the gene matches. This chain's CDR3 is CASLSEGALNYGYTF. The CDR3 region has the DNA TGTGCCAGCCTGTCGGAGGGGGCTCTTAACTATGGCTACACCTTC.

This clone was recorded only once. Here the CDR3 reads CASTSGHLNYGYTF. The CDR3 nucleotides read TGTGCCAGCACCTCCGGACATCTTAACTATGGCTACACCTTC. This chain links TRBV28 with TRBJ1-2, with D possibly TRBD1 on 5 matching bases. V shed 7 bases and J shed 1 base, with 13 bases lying between them. Per germline, CDR1 MDHEN and CDR2 SYDVKM. The CDR3 spans 14 residues.

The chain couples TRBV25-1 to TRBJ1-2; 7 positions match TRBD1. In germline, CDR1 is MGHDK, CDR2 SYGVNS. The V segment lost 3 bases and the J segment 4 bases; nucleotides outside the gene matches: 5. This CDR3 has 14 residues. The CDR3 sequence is CASSDWGTVYGYTF. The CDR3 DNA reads TGTGCCAGCAGTGATTGGGGGACAGTCTATGGCTACACCTTC.

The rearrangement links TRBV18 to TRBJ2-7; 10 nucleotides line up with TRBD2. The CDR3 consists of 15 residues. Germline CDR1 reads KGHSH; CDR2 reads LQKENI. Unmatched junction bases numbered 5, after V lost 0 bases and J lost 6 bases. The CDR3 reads CASSPPTSGAGEQYF. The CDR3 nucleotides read TGTGCCAGCTCACCACCTACTAGCGGGGCGGGCGAGCAGTACTTC.

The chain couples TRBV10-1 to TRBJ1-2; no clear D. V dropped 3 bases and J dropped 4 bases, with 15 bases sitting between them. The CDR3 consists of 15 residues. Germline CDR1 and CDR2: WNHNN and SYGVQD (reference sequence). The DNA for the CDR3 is TGCGCCAGCAGTGATTTTCGAACAGCAATCTATGGCTACACCTTC. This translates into CASSDFRTAIYGYTF.

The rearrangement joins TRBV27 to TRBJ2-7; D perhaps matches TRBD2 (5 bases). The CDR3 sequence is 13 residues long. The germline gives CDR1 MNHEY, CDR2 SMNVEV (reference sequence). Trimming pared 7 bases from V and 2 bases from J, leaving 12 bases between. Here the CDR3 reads CASTGIFPYEQYF. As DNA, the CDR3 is TGTGCCAGCACCGGGATTTTTCCCTACGAGCAGTACTTC.